Listed here are 28 T cell receptor beta chains from one sample, sequenced in a study of persistence of HIV-infected CD4 T cells. The libraries were made with immunoSEQ version 4 in survey mode. The table came from immunoSEQ multiplex PCR; TCRdb's copy has only in-frame clones and leaves some out. The sample includes 30,000 to 45,000 clones, 70% to 90% seen only once; the top ten take around 5.9%. Antigen specificity for these receptors is unknown. Cells were stimulated with overlapping HIV-1 Gag 15-mer peptides. CD40L-negative CD69-negative CD45RO-high memory CD4+ T cells were sorted as populations depleted of antigen-responding cells. The material was cultured CD4+ T cells from PBMCs, obtained from a patient who received antiretroviral therapy. The receptors originated from an adult with HIV. The donor label of this sample is uncertain.

This clone was observed once. V usage is TRBV5-5 and J usage is TRBJ1-1; 9 bases match TRBD1. V shed 4 bases, J shed 3 bases, and the junction held 10 bases outside the gene matches. Germline V gene sequence: CDR1 SGHKS, CDR2 YYEKEE (reference sequence). CDR3 size: 16 residues. The CDR3 spells CASSAGQGGGDTEAFF. The CDR3 bases are TGTGCCAGCAGCGCGGGACAGGGTGGGGGGGACACTGAAGCTTTCTTT.

The CDR3 DNA is TGTGCCAGCAGAGAGATGGACAGGGGGAACACCGGGGAGCTGTTTTTT. This encodes CASREMDRGNTGELFF. The J gene is TRBJ2-2, the V gene TRBV2; 9 nucleotides match TRBD1. Trimming at V came to 6 bases and at J to 1 base, leaving 6 bases not matched to a gene. Germline CDR1 is SNHLY and CDR2 is FYNNEI. The CDR3 sequence is 16 residues long.

The V gene is TRBV19, the J gene TRBJ1-5; D remains ambiguous. The V gene's germline CDR1 is LNHDA and CDR2 SQIVND (reference sequence). This CDR3 is 13 amino acids long. Between the trimmed V and J ends, which lost 4 bases and 6 bases, there was a span of 10 bases. CDR3 coding DNA: TGTGCCAGTAGTACTCAGCCTGGTCAGCCCCAGCATTTT. This translates into CASSTQPGQPQHF.

This chain joins TRBV24-1 and TRBJ2-1, with D perhaps matching TRBD2 (7 bases). CDR3 size: 15 residues. V lost 0 bases, J lost 6 bases, and 11 bases lay in between. The germline V gene has CDR1 KGHDR and CDR2 SFDVKD. The CDR3 here is CATSDLRGGLNEQFF. Here the CDR3 DNA reads TGTGCCACCAGTGATTTGAGGGGGGGCCTCAATGAGCAGTTCTTC.

V and J are TRBV5-1 and TRBJ1-6; the D is unclear. V was clipped by 4 bases and J by 7 bases, with 12 bases between them. The germline gives CDR1 SGHRS, CDR2 YFSETQ. The CDR3 is made up of 14 amino acids. DNA of the CDR3: TGCGCCAGCAGCCTCGGTAACACAAATTCACCCCTCCACTTT. This sequence encodes CASSLGNTNSPLHF.

The table lists this clone with a few counts. The chain combines TRBV6-4 with TRBJ1-1; no reliable D call. Trimming stripped 6 bases from V and 0 bases from J, with 5 bases between. The CDR3 length is 12 residues. Looked up from germline, CDR1 is MRHNA and CDR2 is SNTAGT. For the CDR3, the DNA is TGTGCCAGCAGATATATGAACACTGAAGCTTTCTTT. Translation: CASRYMNTEAFF.

This sequence joins TRBV5-1 and TRBJ2-3, with 7 bases identical to TRBD1. The CDR3 spans 16 residues. Germline V lookup: CDR1 SGHRS, CDR2 YFSETQ. The ends lost 3 bases at V and 4 bases at J; junction bases unmatched: 11. CDR3 DNA sequence: TGCGCCAGCAGCTGGGCCGCAACAGGGGTAGCAGATACGCAGTATTTT. Protein product: CASSWAATGVADTQYF. The entire variable domain, with the rest obtained from reference TRBV5-1 and TRBJ2-3, is as follows: KAGVTQTPRYLIKTRGQQVTLSCSPISGHRSVSWYQQTPGQGLQFLFEYFSETQRNKGNFPGRFSGRQFSNSRSEMNVSTLELGDSALYLCASSWAATGVADTQYFGPGTRLTVL.

J is TRBJ2-3 and V is TRBV5-4; TRBD2 aligns across 7 bases. The CDR3 is made up of 14 amino acids. In germline, CDR1 is SGHNT, CDR2 YYREEE (reference sequence). J lost 3 bases, V lost 3 bases, and 4 bases had no gene match. The CDR3 spells CASSWTSPTDTQYF. DNA of the CDR3: TGTGCCAGCAGCTGGACTAGTCCGACAGATACGCAGTATTTT. The full variable domain, completed using reference TRBV5-4 and TRBJ2-3, is ETGVTQSPTHLIKTRGQQVTLRCSSQSGHNTVSWYQQALGQGPQFIFQYYREEENGRGNFPPRFSGLQFPNYSSELNVNALELDDSALYLCASSWTSPTDTQYFGPGTRLTVL.

The rearrangement uses TRBV5-1 and TRBJ1-1; a possible D gene is TRBD1 (6 bases). V lost 2 bases to trimming and J lost 3 bases, with 11 bases between them. Per the germline V gene, CDR1 is SGHRS and CDR2 is YFSETQ. There are 14 residues in the CDR3. In DNA form, the CDR3 reads TGCGCCAGCAGCTTAACAGGGTCCGACACTGAAGCTTTCTTT. The encoded protein is CASSLTGSDTEAFF.

V and J are TRBV27 and TRBJ1-2, with D hard to call. V was pared by 5 bases and J by 8 bases, with 15 bases between. CDR3 size: 13 residues. Germline CDR1 is MNHEY and CDR2 is SMNVEV (reference sequence). In DNA, the CDR3 is TGTGCCAGCAGTCCAACAGCGACTGGGGGCTACACCTTC. As protein: CASSPTATGGYTF.

The CDR3 DNA follows: TGTGCCAGCAGCCAAGATCCGGCGATTAATGAAAAACTGTTTTTT. It is translated as CASSQDPAINEKLFF. This chain joins TRBV3-1 (or the pseudogene TRBV3-2) and TRBJ1-4; D unclear. The CDR3 consists of 15 residues. Germline loops: CDR1 LGHDT, CDR2 YNNKEL (reference sequence). V was pared by 0 bases and J by 4 bases, with 9 bases between.

The gene calls are TRBV3-1 (or the pseudogene TRBV3-2) and TRBJ2-7, with 11 bases matching TRBD1. Trimming removed 4 bases from V and 6 bases from J; junction bases left unmatched: 5. Per the germline V gene, CDR1 is LGHDT and CDR2 is YNNKEL (reference sequence). The CDR3 totals 14 residues. CDR3 in amino acids: CASSPGTGGVEQYF. The DNA of the CDR3 is TGTGCCAGCAGCCCTGGGACAGGGGGTGTCGAGCAGTACTTC.

V is TRBV5-1 and J is TRBJ1-2; D unclear. The V gene's germline CDR1 is SGHRS and CDR2 YFSETQ. V was trimmed by 4 bases and J by 0 bases, leaving 13 bases between them. The CDR3 runs to 15 residues. The CDR3 DNA reads as TGCGCCAGCAGCCCGGCGGAGCCGGCTAACTATGGCTACACCTTC. Translating it yields CASSPAEPANYGYTF. Full variable domain (outside the CDR3, taken from reference TRBV5-1 and TRBJ1-2): KAGVTQTPRYLIKTRGQQVTLSCSPISGHRSVSWYQQTPGQGLQFLFEYFSETQRNKGNFPGRFSGRQFSNSRSEMNVSTLELGDSALYLCASSPAEPANYGYTFGSGTRLTVV.

The chain uses TRBV2 and TRBJ2-1; D may be TRBD1 or TRBD2 (6 bases each). The V gene's germline CDR1 is SNHLY and CDR2 FYNNEI. The CDR3 consists of 15 residues. V gave up 1 base and J gave up 4 bases, with 11 bases separating them. CDR3 sequence (DNA): TGTGCCAGCAGTGAAGAGGGGGGCGGATACAATGAGCAGTTCTTC. It yields the protein CASSEEGGGYNEQFF.

This chain joins TRBV14 and TRBJ2-2, with TRBD1 as a possible D gene (6 bases). The CDR3 length is 15 residues. The V and J ends lost 0 bases and 4 bases respectively, with 9 bases between them. Germline assignment: CDR1 SGHDN and CDR2 FVKESK. CDR3 protein: CASSQDIGGTGELFF. Written as DNA, the CDR3 is TGTGCCAGCAGCCAAGATATAGGGGGCACCGGGGAGCTGTTTTTT.

The gene calls are TRBV5-1 and TRBJ2-1; 9 bases map to TRBD2. This CDR3 is 16 amino acids long. In germline, CDR1 is SGHRS, CDR2 YFSETQ. V lost 1 base, J lost 10 bases, and 12 bases stayed unmatched. The CDR3 region has the DNA TGCGCCAGCAGCTTGTTAGCGGGGGAGGTGCAGGGGGAGCAGTTCTTC. This codes for CASSLLAGEVQGEQFF.

The chain recombines TRBV28 with TRBJ1-2; TRBD1 is a possible D gene (6 bases). The germline CDR1 and CDR2 sequences are MDHEN and SYDVKM. The CDR3 runs to 14 residues. V was shortened by 2 bases and J by 7 bases, with 14 bases between the two germline ends. DNA of the CDR3: TGTGCCAGCAGTTTAATGGGGACAAAGTTTGGCTACACCTTC. Amino acids: CASSLMGTKFGYTF.

This chain uses TRBV28 with TRBJ2-3; 9 bases are shared with TRBD1. This CDR3 is built from 14 residues. Germline-derived CDR1 and CDR2 are MDHEN and SYDVKM. J gave up 6 bases and V 6 bases, and 7 bases lay outside the gene matches. CDR3 region: CASSTGGAEDTQYF. CDR3 nucleotides: TGTGCCAGCAGCACAGGGGGCGCGGAGGATACGCAGTATTTT.

This chain joins TRBV7-4 and TRBJ2-7; D not resolved. CDR1 and CDR2 (germline): SGHVT, SQSDAQ. The CDR3 sequence is 20 residues long. Trimming removed 4 bases at V and 6 bases at J, with 34 bases between. The chain's CDR3 is CASSSPTLNFMVSPPREQYF. CDR3 nucleotides: TGTGCCAGCAGCTCTCCCACACTTAATTTTATGGTCTCCCCCCCCCGCGAGCAGTACTTC. The full variable domain, its missing parts supplied by reference TRBV7-4 and TRBJ2-7, is GAGVSQSPRYKVAKRGRDVALRCDSISGHVTLYWYRQTLGQGSEVLTYSQSDAQRDKSGRPSGRFSAERPERSVSTLKIQRTEQGDSAVYLCASSSPTLNFMVSPPREQYFGPGTRLTVT.

The chain uses TRBV6-5 and TRBJ1-1; 7 nucleotides match TRBD1. The CDR3 runs to 14 residues. The J segment lost 11 bases and the V segment lost 2 bases, leaving 11 bases of the junction unmatched. Germline V gene lookup returns CDR1 MNHEY and CDR2 SVGAGI. The CDR3 protein is CASSYGGTVGCAFF. The DNA of the CDR3 is TGTGCCAGCAGTTACGGAGGGACAGTGGGGTGCGCTTTCTTT.

This clone has a single count. This chain links TRBV5-5 with TRBJ1-5; TRBD1 matches 9 bases. The trim removed 3 bases at V and 7 bases at J, leaving 5 bases unmatched. Germline V lookup: CDR1 SGHKS, CDR2 YYEKEE (reference sequence). This CDR3 has 14 residues. In nucleotides, the CDR3 is TGTGCCAGCAGCTCCGGACAGGGGTGGCAGCCCCAGCATTTT. It is translated as CASSSGQGWQPQHF. The full variable domain, in which reference TRBV5-5 and TRBJ1-5 provide the parts outside the CDR3, is DAGVTQSPTHLIKTRGQQVTLRCSPISGHKSVSWYQQVLGQGPQFIFQYYEKEERGRGNFPDRFSARQFPNYSSELNVNALLLGDSALYLCASSSGQGWQPQHFGDGTRLSIL.

The gene calls are TRBV28 and TRBJ2-1; possible D gene TRBD2, 7 bases. CDR1 MDHEN and CDR2 SYDVKM come from the germline V gene. The CDR3 totals 13 residues. Trimming pared 8 bases from V and 6 bases from J, leaving 14 bases between. In nucleotides, the CDR3 is TGTGCCAGCGTTACAGGGAGGGGCAATGAGCAGTTCTTC. Its protein is CASVTGRGNEQFF.

The chain is built from TRBV4-2 and TRBJ1-2; D is unresolved. The V gene's germline CDR1 is LGHNA and CDR2 YNFKEQ. The V and J ends lost 2 bases and 6 bases respectively, with 10 bases between them. The CDR3 runs to 13 residues. The CDR3 bases are TGTGCCAGCAGCCAATTAGGAGGGAATGGCTACACCTTC. Protein: CASSQLGGNGYTF.

The chain is built from TRBV19 and TRBJ1-6; D gene uncertain. The V end was cut by 3 bases, the J end by 6 bases, with 12 bases between. Germline CDR1 LNHDA, CDR2 SQIVND (reference sequence). The CDR3 has 15 amino acids. The CDR3 nucleotides read TGTGCCAGTAGTATTTCTGCGGGTGGTAATTCACCCCTCCACTTT. Translated, it gives CASSISAGGNSPLHF.

This clone occurred a few times. The chain recombines TRBV4-1 with TRBJ1-4, with 8 bases aligning to TRBD1. The germline CDR1 and CDR2 sequences are MGHRA and YSYEKL. With V trimmed by 1 base and J by 7 bases, 8 bases remained unmatched. The CDR3 runs to 16 residues. The CDR3 DNA reads TGCGCCAGCAGCCAAGGGCAGGGGGCGCTGAGTGAAAAACTGTTTTTT. Protein: CASSQGQGALSEKLFF.

This clone occurred once. The chain carries TRBV5-1 and TRBJ2-3; the match to TRBD2 covers 9 bases. The CDR3 is 16 amino acids. With 4 bases clipped from V and 6 bases from J, the junction kept 12 bases outside the gene matches. Germline loops: CDR1 SGHRS, CDR2 YFSETQ. The CDR3 DNA is TGCGCCAGCAGCCGCGAACCGGCTAGCGGGGTTGATACGCAGTATTTT. It codes for CASSREPASGVDTQYF.

The V and J genes are TRBV19 and TRBJ2-1, with TRBD1 matching 7 bases. The CDR3 covers 17 residues. J gave up 6 bases and V 3 bases, and 14 bases lay outside the gene matches. CDR1 is LNHDA, CDR2 SQIVND, per germline (reference sequence). The CDR3 DNA reads TGTGCCAGTAGTATCGATCAGGCAACAGGGGTTGGCAATGAGCAGTTCTTC. As protein: CASSIDQATGVGNEQFF.

The chain joins TRBV10-1 to TRBJ2-3, with D tentatively TRBD2 (5 bases). The CDR3 has 13 amino acids. The germline gives CDR1 WNHNN, CDR2 SYGVQD (reference sequence). Trimming left V 4 bases short and J 1 base short, with 6 bases between. CDR3: CASSVRGTDTQYF. For the CDR3, the DNA is TGCGCCAGCAGTGTGCGGGGCACAGATACGCAGTATTTT.